This TCR beta chain was obtained from a study of cytomegalovirus exposure and HLA in healthy donors. General observations from the study: Most subjects' HLA-A and HLA-B alleles were reportedly predicted from TCR beta sequences. A later analysis showed TCR association rates differing by HLA locus, peaking at DRB1 and lowest at HLA-C.

Note on this clone: Its cognate antigen is unknown.

With 60 Vbeta and 13 Jbeta primers, the PCR was carried out. Measured with immunoSEQ multiplex PCR; TCRdb has only the in-frame clones, and not every one. Its clone listing holds 150,000 to 200,000 clones. The CDR3 is made up of 14 amino acids. V was clipped by 5 bases and J by 8 bases; unmatched bases: 7. Looked up from germline, CDR1 is SEHNR and CDR2 is FQNEAQ (reference sequence). This receptor was obtained from a man aged 30 to 45 in good health and CMV-seronegative. The sequenced sample was PBMCs. The chain recombines TRBV7-9 with TRBJ1-4; 8 bases fit TRBD1. The CDR3 nucleotides read TGTGCCAGCAGCCCTGGGACAGGAATGGAAAAACTGTTTTTT. Residues: CASSPGTGMEKLFF.